This TCR beta chain derives from a study of prognosis after radiotherapy for stage I lung cancer (TCRdb year 2021). Context from the whole study: Between early 2018 and January 2019, some 18 patients with stage I NSCLC were enrolled in Nanjing, China. About five patients had oligometastatic NSCLC after surgical resection of the primary tumor, and roughly 14 had newly diagnosed primary stage I lung tumors. Every patient was regarded as medically inoperable, because of comorbidities in about twelve cases and refusal of surgery in roughly seven cases. The cohort included more than 10 men and roughly 6 women, with a median age of approximately 74 years and a range of roughly 53 to 85 years. Squamous cell carcinoma histology was identified in more than five patients, and adenocarcinoma histology was identified in more than ten patients. SBRT was delivered in 3 to 5 fractions with a biologically effective dose of at least 100 Gy, and image-guided IMRT or VMAT was used for delivery. SBRT was not combined with any concurrent therapy in any patient. Four of the 19 patients developed distant metastases after SBRT, at a median of around seven months; the other 15 showed no significant progression. This study profiled peripheral blood TCR beta repertoires from stage I NSCLC patients before and after stereotactic body radiotherapy and linked the repertoires to distant failure. The study sequenced about 38 blood samples from around 20 patients, one before and one after SBRT per patient.

A history of other malignancies or of prior chemotherapy or radiotherapy was absent in all patients, and node-negative disease was shown on CT and PET/CT in all patients. Roughly 6 milliliters of peripheral venous blood were drawn into EDTA tubes at each of two time points. Ficoll-Paque Plus density-gradient centrifugation was used to isolate PBMCs. Samples were stored at -80°C immediately after collection until analysis. Notes on this clonotype: Its specific antigen is unknown. A far larger clone is one base from this, pointing to a likely read error.

Two rounds of multiplex PCR were used to amplify the TCR beta CDR3 region from genomic DNA. The first PCR round used primers specific to each TRBV and TRBJ gene, with sequences filed in Chinese patent CN105087789A. The second PCR round used universal primers. The Roche High Pure PCR Template Preparation Kit was used to extract genomic DNA from frozen PBMCs. The libraries underwent paired-end sequencing with 151 bp reads on an Illumina HiSeq 3000. Per the source publication's procedure: Raw reads lacking the multiplex PCR primer sequences were removed with CutAdapt. Using PEAR, the high-quality paired reads were merged into contigs. By aligning each contig to reference sequences, MiXCR assigned the TRB V, D and J gene segments to that contig. To remove sequencing errors, CDR3 sequences were clustered according to base quality and sequence similarity. Shannon entropy normalized by the natural log of productive TCR sequence number was used as the measure of diversity. To get clonality, Shannon entropy was divided by the natural log of the number of unique clonotypes, and that result was subtracted from one. Using the Youden index from ROC curves, the researchers picked the repertoire-metric cut-offs for progression-free survival, and all analyses were carried out in R 3.5.3. The public sequencing data were trimmed at Q25 with fastp and processed into clonotypes with MiXCR by TCRdb, which kept only in-frame beta chains. When rows share a CDR3 protein, they turn into one entry using the most common DNA and genes. TCRdb, not the original authors, processed these V and J calls. Across this sample there are around 20,000 distinct CDR3 sequences, with roughly 55% seen only once. The ten largest clones take up about 25% of the sample.

The CDR3 numbers 15 residues from cysteine through phenylalanine. Only the CDR3 DNA is retained, 45 bases long and in frame from the first base. On the study overall, not on this receptor specifically: A decrease in unique TCR clone counts was observed after SBRT (median roughly 10,000 before versus several thousand after; Wilcoxon paired P=0.011). Whether the expanded TCR clones were tumor-specific was not determined. No adjustment for multiple comparisons was applied to any of the reported P values. Post-SBRT Shannon entropy and its change from baseline were lower in patients who developed distant metastases; baseline Shannon entropy was not associated with metastases. The study was limited by the small cohort and short follow-up, and independent validation of the study findings is required. Differences by metastasis status were reportedly seen in TRBV and TRBJ usage frequencies, involving two V genes at baseline and, after SBRT, 8 or 9 V genes and two J genes.

Recombination connected TRBV12-3 or TRBV12-4 to TRBJ2-5, and 10 junctional nucleotides match TRBD2. The J call may be faulty, since TRBJ2-1 better matches the DNA end. The sequence derives from a donor older than 45 with non-small cell lung cancer. Sequencing used PBMCs, obtained before or after stereotactic body radiation therapy (not recorded which). The CDR3 protein: CASSLCTSGVNEQFF. Here is the DNA: TGTGCCAGCAGTTTATGCACTAGCGGGGTCAATGAGCAGTTCTTC.